This is a list of T cell receptor beta chains from one sample in a study of cytomegalovirus exposure and HLA in healthy donors. The table came from immunoSEQ multiplex PCR; TCRdb's copy has only in-frame clones and leaves some out. The repertoire holds some 140,000 clones, approximately 92% seen once, with around 9% in the top ten. The material sequenced was PBMCs. The receptor source for this set is a woman between 18 and 29 years old in good health and CMV-seropositive. The CDR3 runs from the conserved cysteine through the conserved F or W.

v_call: TRBV19; cdr3_aa: CASSIEGFTEAFF
v_call: TRBV6-1; cdr3_aa: CASRRDRLPTDTQYF
v_call: TRBV9; cdr3_aa: CASSSPGRGSYTF
v_call: TRBV14; cdr3_aa: CASSRQGGSMNTEAFF
v_call: TRBV28; cdr3_aa: CASSLSAGVQETQYF
v_call: TRBV27; cdr3_aa: CASSFLPGLGTGELFF
v_call: TRBV4-2; cdr3_aa: CASSQGGQANTEAFF
v_call: TRBV27; cdr3_aa: CASSSGTANYGYTF
v_call: TRBV4-3; cdr3_aa: CASSQEDSSSYEQYF
v_call: TRBV7-9; cdr3_aa: CASSTGGLNTEAFF
v_call: TRBV19; cdr3_aa: CASIPTAVNTEAFF
v_call: TRBV19; cdr3_aa: CASSIEAAYEQYF
v_call: TRBV9; cdr3_aa: CASSAGQINTGELFF
v_call: TRBV10-3; cdr3_aa: CATQGTGDTGELFF
v_call: TRBV2; cdr3_aa: CASTHETVDRGFEQYF
v_call: TRBV20-1; cdr3_aa: CSAGTPGGYTF
v_call: TRBV6-5; cdr3_aa: CASSFYGYEQYF
v_call: TRBV25-1; cdr3_aa: CASSDHRGQTGELFF
v_call: TRBV10-3; cdr3_aa: CAISESPRGSYNEQFF
v_call: TRBV5-6; cdr3_aa: CASSLGPGLQPQHF
v_call: TRBV5-4; cdr3_aa: CASMPGLGYEQYF
v_call: TRBV6-5; cdr3_aa: CASSGGRSSYEQYF
v_call: TRBV7-9; cdr3_aa: CASSPTGREQYF
v_call: TRBV21-1; cdr3_aa: CASTVGGTGGSYEQYF
v_call: TRBV14; cdr3_aa: CASSPRLAGVWDTQYF
v_call: TRBV28; cdr3_aa: CASSLPGTGTVGNTIYF
v_call: TRBV5-1; cdr3_aa: CASSSGQQETQYF
v_call: TRBV30; cdr3_aa: CAWSDRGRGETQYF
v_call: TRBV28; cdr3_aa: CASSGFGGTDTQYF
v_call: TRBV5-1; cdr3_aa: CASSFIQGSGAEAFF
v_call: TRBV27; cdr3_aa: CASITASGHHRGDTQYF
v_call: TRBV18; cdr3_aa: CASSPRQGLSSGNTIYF
v_call: TRBV7-9; cdr3_aa: CASSLTRGAATEAFF
v_call: TRBV5-6; cdr3_aa: CASSQDRDSYDTQYF
v_call: TRBV27; cdr3_aa: CASSLSPWGGVADTQYF
v_call: TRBV4-2; cdr3_aa: CASSQENRVGSYEQYF
v_call: TRBV30; cdr3_aa: CAWRGQLKAFF
v_call: TRBV27; cdr3_aa: CASSPRDNFNYGYTF
v_call: TRBV6-6; cdr3_aa: CASVRGTEAFF